This T cell receptor (beta chain) is from a study of blood T cell repertoires in COVID-19. There are 14 residues in the CDR3. With V trimmed by 8 bases and J by 7 bases, 12 bases remained unmatched. CDR1 MNHEY and CDR2 SVGAGI come from the germline V gene. As processed by the authors: Cell counts per sample came from amplifying reference gene primers. Generated by immunoSEQ multiplex PCR, the TCRdb table keeps only in-frame clones and is missing some. That table gives V, J and clone size, and the DNA gave D and trimming. The table has around 230,000 clones, more than 65% seen once; the top ten hold about 8%.

This receptor was taken from a woman of 80 years or more with acute or convalescent COVID-19. Sequenced: peripheral blood. The chain joins TRBV6-5 to TRBJ1-1; the match to TRBD1 covers 8 bases. The CDR3 loop is CASRTGQVVGEAFF. The CDR3 region has the DNA TGTGCCAGCCGGACGGGACAGGTGGTGGGTGAAGCTTTCTTT.